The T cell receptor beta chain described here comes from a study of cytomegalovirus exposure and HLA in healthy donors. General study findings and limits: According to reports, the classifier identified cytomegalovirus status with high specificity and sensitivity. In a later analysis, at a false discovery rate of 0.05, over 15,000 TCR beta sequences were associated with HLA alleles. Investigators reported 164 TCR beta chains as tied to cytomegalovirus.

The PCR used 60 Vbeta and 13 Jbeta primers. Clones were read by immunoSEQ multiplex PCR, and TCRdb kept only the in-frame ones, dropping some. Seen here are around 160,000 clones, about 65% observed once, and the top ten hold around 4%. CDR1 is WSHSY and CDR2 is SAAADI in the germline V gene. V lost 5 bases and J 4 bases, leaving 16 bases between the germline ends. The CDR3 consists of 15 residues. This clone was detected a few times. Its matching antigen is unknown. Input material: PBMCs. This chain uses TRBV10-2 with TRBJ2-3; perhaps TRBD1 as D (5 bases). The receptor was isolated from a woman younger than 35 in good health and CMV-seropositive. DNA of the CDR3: TGCGCCAGCAGTCCAGTCCAGGGTATCGCAGATACGCAGTATTTT. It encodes CASSPVQGIADTQYF.